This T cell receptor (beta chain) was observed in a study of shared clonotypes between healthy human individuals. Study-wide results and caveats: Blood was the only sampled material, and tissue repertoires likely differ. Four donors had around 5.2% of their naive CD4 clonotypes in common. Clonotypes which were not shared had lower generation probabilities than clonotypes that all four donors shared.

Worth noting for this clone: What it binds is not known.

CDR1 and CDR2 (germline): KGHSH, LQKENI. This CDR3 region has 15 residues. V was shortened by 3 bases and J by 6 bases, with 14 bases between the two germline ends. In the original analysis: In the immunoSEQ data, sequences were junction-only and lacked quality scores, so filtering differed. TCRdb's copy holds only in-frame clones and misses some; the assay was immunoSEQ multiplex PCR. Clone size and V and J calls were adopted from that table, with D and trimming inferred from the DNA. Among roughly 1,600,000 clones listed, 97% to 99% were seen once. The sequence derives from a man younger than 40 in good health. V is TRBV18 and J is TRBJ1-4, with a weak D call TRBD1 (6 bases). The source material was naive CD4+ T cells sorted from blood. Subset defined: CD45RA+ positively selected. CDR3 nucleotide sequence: TGTGCCAGCTCACCCAACAGGGCGAGGGATGAAAAACTGTTTTTT. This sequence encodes CASSPNRARDEKLFF.